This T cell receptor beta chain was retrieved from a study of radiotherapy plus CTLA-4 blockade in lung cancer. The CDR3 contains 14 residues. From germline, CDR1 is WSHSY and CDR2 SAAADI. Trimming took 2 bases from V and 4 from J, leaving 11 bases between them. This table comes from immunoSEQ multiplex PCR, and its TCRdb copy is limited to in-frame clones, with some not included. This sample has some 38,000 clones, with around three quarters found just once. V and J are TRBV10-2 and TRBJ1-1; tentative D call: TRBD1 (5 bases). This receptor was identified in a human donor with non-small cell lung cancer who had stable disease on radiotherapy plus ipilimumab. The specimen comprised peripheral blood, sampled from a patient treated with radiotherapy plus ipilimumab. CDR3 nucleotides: TGCGCCAGCAGTGAGGGGGCCGTTGGCACTGAAGCTTTCTTT. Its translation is CASSEGAVGTEAFF.